Listed below are T cell receptor beta chains from one sample, sequenced in a study of T-cell memory formation after mild COVID-19. From the 5' RACE reads, TCRdb called clonotypes with MiXCR, one entry per CDR3 protein. The sample comprises roughly 300,000 distinct CDR3 sequences, 7.5% to 9.5% of which are singletons, and less than 25% rests with the top ten. The source material was PBMCs or a T cell subset sorted from them (not recorded which). These receptors all stem from a man aged 18 to 29 who had mild COVID-19 (a few samples of this study predate the infection). Cell type and time point are not known. The CDR3 runs from the conserved cysteine through the conserved F or W. The D gene is left open where the match is weak. Not all rows give a size; the values are once, few, many and, for expanded clones, a class.

clone_size	v_call	d_call	j_call	cdr3_nt	cdr3_aa
few	TRBV28	.	TRBJ1-5	TGTGCCAGCATCGGGGCGGGGTGGAAGGGCAATCAGCCCCAGCATTTT	CASIGAGWKGNQPQHF
.	TRBV29-1	TRBD1	TRBJ1-1	TGCAGCGTTCGGATGAAAGACAGGGCCAAGGCTGAAGCTTTCTTT	CSVRMKDRAKAEAFF
few	TRBV12-3/TRBV12-4	.	TRBJ2-1	TGTGCCAGCAGTCCGAGGGTCCATACCTCCAATGAGCAGTTCTTC	CASSPRVHTSNEQFF
few	TRBV2	TRBD1	TRBJ1-3	TGTGCCAGCAGTGGGTTAGACAGGGATCTGGCTGGAAACACCATATATTTT	CASSGLDRDLAGNTIYF
few	TRBV12-3/TRBV12-4	.	TRBJ2-1	TGTGCCAGCGGCCGGACGGTAGGATACAATGAGCAGTTCTTC	CASGRTVGYNEQFF
many	TRBV12-3/TRBV12-4	.	TRBJ2-5	TGTGCCAGCAGTCGTACAGGGGGGGTCCAAGAGACCCAGTACTTC	CASSRTGGVQETQYF
.	TRBV7-2	.	TRBJ1-2	TGTGCCAGCAGGCCCAGGGCAAGGAGGGATGGCTACACCTTC	CASRPRARRDGYTF
.	TRBV20-1	.	TRBJ1-5	TGCAGTGCTGGGGAATCGGGCAATCAGCCCCAGCATTTT	CSAGESGNQPQHF
many	TRBV4-1	.	TRBJ2-2	TGCGCCAGCAGCCAAGATCCGTCCGGGGAGCTGTTTTTT	CASSQDPSGELFF
few	TRBV6-5	.	TRBJ2-3	TGTGCCAGCGGCAGACGATCTAGCACAGATACGCAGTATTTT	CASGRRSSTDTQYF
many	TRBV5-1	.	TRBJ2-5	TGCGCCAGCAGGATTGAATGGGATCTCGAGACCCAGTACTTC	CASRIEWDLETQYF
.	TRBV6-2/TRBV6-3	.	TRBJ2-5	TGTGCCAGCACCCCTTTGGAACAAGAGACCCAGTACTTC	CASTPLEQETQYF
few	TRBV20-1	TRBD1	TRBJ1-1	TGCAGTGCTACTGCAGGGGGCTTCACTGAAGCTTTCTTT	CSATAGGFTEAFF
.	TRBV4-3	.	TRBJ2-3	TGCGCCAGCAGCCAAGATCGGGGCGCCTCCCAAGATACGCAGTATTTT	CASSQDRGASQDTQYF
.	TRBV5-1	TRBD1	TRBJ2-5	TGCGCCAGTAAACAGGGGGCGAGGGAGACCCAGTACTTC	CASKQGARETQYF
many	TRBV5-1	.	TRBJ1-1	TGCGCCAGCAGCTCGACGGGGAAAGCTTTCTTT	CASSSTGKAFF
.	TRBV11-2	TRBD1	TRBJ2-1	TGTGCCAGCAGCTTTGGGCAGGGGGACAATGAGCAGTTCTTC	CASSFGQGDNEQFF
.	TRBV7-8	TRBD1	TRBJ1-6	TGTGCCAGCAGTTATTCCCCGCAGGGGGGTCCCCCCCTCCACTTT	CASSYSPQGGPPLHF
.	TRBV15	TRBD1	TRBJ2-3	TGTGCCACCAGCCCTTCCAGGGGGACCGCAGATACGCAGTATTTT	CATSPSRGTADTQYF
.	TRBV7-9	.	TRBJ1-2	TGTGCCAGCAGCCCCCCACAGGGAAGCTACACCTTC	CASSPPQGSYTF
.	TRBV11-2	TRBD1	TRBJ2-3	TGTGCCAGCAGCTTAGGCCGGGACAGATCGGGGAGCACAGATACGCAGTATTTT	CASSLGRDRSGSTDTQYF
few	TRBV7-9	.	TRBJ1-1	TGTGCCAGCAGCTTAGTTCTAATGGACACGGAAGAAGCTTTCTTT	CASSLVLMDTEEAFF
many	TRBV4-3	TRBD1	TRBJ2-1	TGCGCCAGCAGCAAGTACGGTCAGGGGGACAATGAGCAGTTCTTC	CASSKYGQGDNEQFF
few	TRBV24-1	.	TRBJ2-3	TGTGCCACTCAGAAGAGGGGCAGCACAGATACGCAGTATTTT	CATQKRGSTDTQYF
few	TRBV7-9	.	TRBJ2-7	TGTGCCAGCAGCTTAGGAACGACCGGGGCGGGCGACGAGCAGTACTTC	CASSLGTTGAGDEQYF
many	TRBV12-3/TRBV12-4	.	TRBJ2-1	TGTGCCAGCAGCACCCTAGGATGGGAGCAGTTCTTC	CASSTLGWEQFF
.	TRBV12-3/TRBV12-4	.	TRBJ1-1	TGTGCCAGCACTTCCGGCCTCCAGATCGCTGAAGCTTTCTTT	CASTSGLQIAEAFF
.	TRBV6-2/TRBV6-3	.	TRBJ1-5	TGTGCCAGCAGTCAATCCCTCGGGGGCCATCAGCCCCAGCATTTT	CASSQSLGGHQPQHF
few	TRBV20-1	.	TRBJ2-1	TGCAGTGCTAGCGCCGGCCTCTACAATGAGCAGTTCTTC	CSASAGLYNEQFF
.	TRBV4-3	TRBD2	TRBJ2-3	TGCGCCAGCAGCCAATCCGACGGGGGACTAGCAACAGATACGCAGTATTTT	CASSQSDGGLATDTQYF
.	TRBV12-5	.	TRBJ2-1	TGTGCTAGTGGCCCTGACTGGAGGGCGAATGAGCAGTTCTTC	CASGPDWRANEQFF
.	TRBV7-2	.	TRBJ2-3	TGTGCCAGCAGCCCCGGGACGCCGAGCGCAGATACGCAGTATTTT	CASSPGTPSADTQYF
.	TRBV12-5	TRBD1	TRBJ2-1	TGTGCTAGTGGTTTAGTACAGGGGGCCCTGTCCTACAATGAGCAGTTCTTC	CASGLVQGALSYNEQFF
few	TRBV7-9	.	TRBJ2-7	TGTGCCAGCAGCTTAGAGGGACACCCTATCTACGAGCAGTACTTC	CASSLEGHPIYEQYF